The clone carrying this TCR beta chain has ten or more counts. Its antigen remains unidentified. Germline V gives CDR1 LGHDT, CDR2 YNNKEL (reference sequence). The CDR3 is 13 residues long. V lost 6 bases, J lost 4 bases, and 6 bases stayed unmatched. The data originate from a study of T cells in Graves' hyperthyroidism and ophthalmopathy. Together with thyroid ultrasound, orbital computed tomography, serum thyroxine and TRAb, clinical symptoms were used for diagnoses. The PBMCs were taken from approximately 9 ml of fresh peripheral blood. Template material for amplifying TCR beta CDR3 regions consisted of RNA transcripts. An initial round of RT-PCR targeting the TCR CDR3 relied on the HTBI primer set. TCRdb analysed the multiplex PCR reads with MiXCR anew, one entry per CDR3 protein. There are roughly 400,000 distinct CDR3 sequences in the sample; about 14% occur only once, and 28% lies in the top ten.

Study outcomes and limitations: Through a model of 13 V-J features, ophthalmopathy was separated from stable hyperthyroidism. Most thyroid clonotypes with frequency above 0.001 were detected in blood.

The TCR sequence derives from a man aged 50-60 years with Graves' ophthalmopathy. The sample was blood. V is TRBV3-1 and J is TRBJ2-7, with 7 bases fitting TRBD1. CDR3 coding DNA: TGTGCCAGCAGGCGACAGGGAGAATACGAGCAGTACTTC. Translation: CASRRQGEYEQYF.